One sample yielded the 20 T cell receptor beta chains listed below, sequenced in a study of cytomegalovirus exposure and HLA in healthy donors. PCR employed 60 Vbeta and 13 Jbeta primers. Using immunoSEQ multiplex PCR, the repertoire was profiled, and TCRdb retains in-frame clones only, with some absent. Of about 150,000 clones in the sample, 70% to 80% were seen once. Sequencing used PBMCs. The receptor set was obtained from a human donor in good health.

The chain carries TRBV27 and TRBJ2-7; D gene ambiguous. V was pared by 0 bases and J by 2 bases, with 8 bases between. CDR1 and CDR2 from the germline V gene are MNHEY and SMNVEV (reference sequence). The CDR3 has 14 residues. The CDR3: CASSLSPDPYEQYF. CDR3 DNA: TGTGCCAGCAGTTTATCGCCAGATCCCTACGAGCAGTACTTC.

The chain employs TRBV7-3 and TRBJ2-1; D unresolved. This CDR3 spans 13 amino acids. Germline CDR1 reads SGHTA; CDR2 reads FQGTGA. Trimming left V 5 bases short and J 5 bases short, with 10 bases between. The CDR3 protein is CASSVSRNNEQFF. The CDR3 bases are TGTGCCAGCAGCGTTAGCCGAAACAATGAGCAGTTCTTC.

The chain joins TRBV4-1 to TRBJ1-1; no clear D gene. CDR3 size: 16 residues. In germline, CDR1 is MGHRA, CDR2 YSYEKL. V lost 4 bases and J lost 11, with 26 bases in between. The CDR3 here is CASSPWAEATAQRAFF. The CDR3 DNA reads as TGCGCCAGCAGCCCCTGGGCCGAGGCTACAGCGCAGCGGGCTTTCTTT.

This chain connects TRBV20-1 to TRBJ1-1, with D tentatively TRBD1 (5 bases). The CDR3 consists of 11 residues. Looked up from germline, CDR1 is DFQATT and CDR2 is SNEGSKA (reference sequence). In DNA, the CDR3 is TGCAGCTTCGACAGAATCACTGAAGCTTTCTTT. Translation: CSFDRITEAFF.

The table lists this clone with a few counts. V usage is TRBV30 and J usage is TRBJ1-6; 7 positions match TRBD1. The germline gives CDR1 GTSNPN, CDR2 SVGIG (reference sequence). V lost 1 base, J lost 8 bases, and 2 bases stayed unmatched. The CDR3 covers 13 residues. The CDR3 DNA follows: TGTGCCTGGAGTGGACAGGGTGATTCACCCCTCCACTTT. This sequence encodes CAWSGQGDSPLHF.

This chain links TRBV4-1 with TRBJ2-3, with TRBD2 identical over 9 bases. V was pared by 1 base and J by 7 bases, with 6 bases of the junction left unmatched. This CDR3 has 15 residues. Germline values: CDR1 MGHRA, CDR2 YSYEKL. The CDR3 nucleotides are TGCGCCAGCAGCCAAGGTGCGGGGGGGCAGAATACGCAGTATTTT. Residues: CASSQGAGGQNTQYF.

CDR3 DNA sequence: TGTGCCAGCAGTACGAACAGCAGGGTTCGCAATCAGCCCCAGCATTTT. It codes for CASSTNSRVRNQPQHF. The V gene is TRBV2, the J gene TRBJ1-5; D is perhaps TRBD1 (5 bases). Trimming stripped 5 bases from V and 2 bases from J, with 16 bases between. This CDR3 region has 16 residues. Germline V gives CDR1 SNHLY, CDR2 FYNNEI.

The chain uses TRBV6-1 and TRBJ2-7; D unclear. Trimming stripped 3 bases from V and 4 bases from J, with 13 bases between. Germline V lookup: CDR1 MNHNS, CDR2 SASEGT. CDR3 length equals 14 residues. The CDR3 sequence is CASSEVPSGYEQYF. In DNA, the CDR3 is TGTGCCAGCAGTGAGGTACCCTCCGGGTACGAGCAGTACTTC.

The J gene is TRBJ2-3, the V gene TRBV29-1, with TRBD2 matching 8 bases. The length of the CDR3 is 15 residues. In germline, CDR1 is SQVTM, CDR2 ANQGSEA. V shed 6 bases, J shed 0 bases, and the junction held 8 bases outside the gene matches. This chain's CDR3 is CSVNLSGGSTDTQYF. Here the CDR3 DNA reads TGCAGCGTCAATTTAAGCGGGGGAAGCACAGATACGCAGTATTTT.

The V gene is TRBV21-1, the J gene TRBJ2-7; the table's D call of TRBD1 was not tested on the DNA. TRBV21-1 is tagged as a pseudogene. This CDR3 is 15 amino acids long. The CDR3 nucleotides read TGTGCCAGCTCCAGGGGCTTGAACATCTCCTACGAGCAGTACTTC. Translation: CASSRGLNISYEQYF.

This clone was seen only once. The gene calls are TRBV28 and TRBJ2-1, with TRBD2 matching 10 bases. The V gene's germline CDR1 is MDHEN and CDR2 SYDVKM. The length of the CDR3 is 15 residues. With 6 bases clipped from V and 4 bases from J, the junction kept 6 bases outside the gene matches. The CDR3 bases are TGTGCCAGCAGCGACGGGACTAGCGTTTACAATGAGCAGTTCTTC. Protein sequence: CASSDGTSVYNEQFF.

The rearrangement links TRBV19 to TRBJ1-4; TRBD1 matches 7 bases. Germline assignment: CDR1 LNHDA and CDR2 SQIVND (reference sequence). The V and J ends lost 6 bases and 2 bases, in that order; junction bases with no gene match: 3. This CDR3 region has 14 residues. CDR3 bases: TGTGCCAGTAGGGGACAGAAGACTAATGAAAAACTGTTTTTT. As protein: CASRGQKTNEKLFF.

J is TRBJ2-3 and V is TRBV19; 14 bases fit TRBD2. The CDR3 length is 16 residues. V lost 6 bases to trimming and J lost 6 bases; unmatched junction nucleotides: 8. Germline values: CDR1 LNHDA, CDR2 SQIVND (reference sequence). The CDR3 reads CASSTGLAGGGDTQYF. CDR3 coding DNA: TGTGCCAGTAGCACAGGACTAGCGGGAGGAGGGGATACGCAGTATTTT.

J is TRBJ2-3 and V is TRBV7-2; D possibly corresponds to TRBD2 (5 bases). Trimming took 1 base from V and 11 from J, leaving 16 bases between them. The germline V gene encodes CDR1 SGHTA and CDR2 FQGNSA. The length of the CDR3 is 14 residues. CDR3 sequence: CASSLDFRDYKQYF. The CDR3 DNA follows: TGTGCCAGCAGCTTAGATTTCCGAGACTATAAGCAGTATTTT.

V gene TRBV19 combines with J gene TRBJ1-4, with unresolved D. Germline V gives CDR1 LNHDA, CDR2 SQIVND (reference sequence). Trimming cost V 5 bases and J 0 bases, with 19 bases left between them. The CDR3 totals 18 residues. CDR3 residues: CASSFDGATFATNEKLFF. CDR3 in DNA: TGTGCCAGTAGTTTCGACGGAGCAACCTTTGCAACTAATGAAAAACTGTTTTTT.

This clone was seen more than once but under ten times. The chain employs TRBV6-6 and TRBJ1-5; TRBD1 matches 7 bases. Germline lookup yields CDR1 MNHNY and CDR2 SVGAGI (reference sequence). This CDR3 region has 13 residues. Losses at the gene ends were 6 bases for V and 4 bases for J; bases not matched to a gene: 3. The CDR3 loop is CASRTDRNQPQHF. Here the CDR3 DNA reads TGTGCCAGCAGAACGGACAGGAATCAGCCCCAGCATTTT.

The gene calls are TRBV6-6 and TRBJ2-2; D might be TRBD2 (6 bases). The CDR3 has 12 residues. Germline assignment: CDR1 MNHNY and CDR2 SVGAGI (reference sequence). V dropped 6 bases and J dropped 6 bases, with 8 bases sitting between them. The CDR3 spells CASRGGSGELFF. The CDR3 DNA is TGTGCCAGCAGGGGAGGATCCGGGGAGCTGTTTTTT.

The rearrangement uses TRBV14 and TRBJ2-1, with 13 bases matching TRBD2. The CDR3 has 15 amino acids. From germline, CDR1 is SGHDN and CDR2 FVKESK. Losses at the gene ends were 6 bases for V and 4 bases for J; bases not matched to a gene: 3. Here the CDR3 DNA reads TGTGCCAGCAGTAAGGGACTAGCGGGATACAATGAGCAGTTCTTC. Translated: CASSKGLAGYNEQFF.

The chain has TRBV30 and TRBJ2-7, with D perhaps matching TRBD1 (6 bases). Per germline, CDR1 GTSNPN and CDR2 SVGIG (reference sequence). The CDR3 sequence is 11 residues long. The V end was cut by 5 bases, the J end by 5 bases, with 10 bases between. CDR3 region: CAWEQGNEQYF. For the CDR3, the DNA is TGTGCCTGGGAACAGGGCAACGAGCAGTACTTC.

This clone has just a few counts. J is TRBJ1-1 and V is TRBV7-9; D uncertain. V gave up 2 bases and J gave up 6 bases, with 7 bases separating them. Germline CDR1 is SEHNR and CDR2 is FQNEAQ (reference sequence). The CDR3 contains 12 residues. CDR3 nucleotide sequence: TGTGCCAGCAGCTTATTTCGCGCTGAAGCTTTCTTT. Protein product: CASSLFRAEAFF.